This T cell receptor (beta chain) originates from a study of blood T cell repertoires in COVID-19. Study-wide background: Specimens from acute and convalescent COVID-19 originated in the United States, Italy and Spain.

The CDR3 contains 11 residues. The V and J ends lost 4 bases and 4 bases respectively, with 8 bases between them. Germline V gene data show CDR1 as SQVTM and CDR2 as ANQGSEA. Original handling: Reference gene primer amplification gave nucleated cell count estimates. Profiling relied on immunoSEQ multiplex PCR, and the TCRdb table lists in-frame clones only, not all of them. Clonal size and the V and J genes are those of that table, whereas D and trimming came from the DNA. The sample comprises 130,000 to 150,000 clones, approximately 88% of which are singletons, and approximately 5% rests with the top ten. This clone occurred a few times.

Sequences were obtained from peripheral blood. The chain links TRBV29-1 to TRBJ2-7; a weak D match, TRBD2 (6 bases). This TCR was sampled from a human donor in a cohort sampled during active COVID-19. CDR3 sequence: CSVGGAYEQYF. The CDR3 coding sequence is TGCAGCGTTGGCGGGGCTTACGAGCAGTACTTC.